This T cell receptor (beta chain) was profiled in a study of T-cell reconstitution after alpha-beta-depleted transplantation in children. V was shortened by 1 base and J by 0 bases, with 9 bases between the two germline ends. The CDR3 consists of 15 residues. Germline assignment: CDR1 LGHDT and CDR2 YNNKEL (reference sequence). This clonotype was detected only a few times. Its target is unknown. TCRbeta library preparation incorporated unique molecular identifiers. TCRdb ran MiXCR on the PCR reads and lists one entry per CDR3 protein. The data show about 210,000 distinct CDR3 sequences, over 15% seen once. Study findings and constraints: One year post-transplant, T-cell counts and diversity were largely derived from T cells produced anew. Reportedly, only several hundred clones from non-depleted graft cells drove alpha-beta T-cell counts at about two months.

The clonotype originates from a male patient aged 2-9 years who had a stem cell transplant for acute lymphoblastic leukemia, so the T cells may come from the graft donor. The specimen comprised PBMCs, mostly from graft donor cells, sampled 360 days after TCRalphabeta/CD19-depleted stem cell transplant. J is TRBJ1-1 and V is TRBV3-1, with D possibly TRBD1 on 5 matching bases. The CDR3 loop reads CASSQGGALNTEAFF. The CDR3 DNA follows: TGTGCCAGCAGCCAAGGAGGGGCACTGAACACTGAAGCTTTCTTT.